Included here is one T cell receptor (beta chain) sequence, with context. Its binding antigen is unknown. Base qualities were left out, and no much larger clone turns up one base away. The donors were some 36 Caucasian individuals from Russia, aged roughly 6 to 90 years, who were systemically healthy. Each donor gave 8 to 10 milliliters of peripheral blood, drawn into EDTA-treated Vacutainer tubes. Ficoll-Paque density-gradient centrifugation was used to isolate PBMCs, with at least 6.5 million per sample. Trizol reagent was used to extract total RNA from PBMCs, with at least 5 micrograms per sample. The percentages of naive CD45RAhigh/CD27high T cells were determined by flow cytometry on a PBMC aliquot from every donor. The entry originates in a study of blood T cells in healthy people across ages (dated by TCRdb to about 2015). At the level of the whole study: In model experiments, template switching captured about one uniquely barcoded TCR beta cDNA molecule for every two T cells. The study measured age-related changes in TCR beta repertoire diversity using deep sequencing normalized with unique cDNA molecular identifiers. The donors were divided into four age groups: young (average roughly 17 years), middle-aged (about 39), aged (around 59) and long-lived (nearly 85). Two additional independent replicas of 1 million unique cDNA reads from the same blood draw were analyzed for two donors (one aged 18 to 30 and one aged 80 or older).

What the work shows at the level of the full study, not this receptor alone: Bulk unsorted PBMC profiling prevented conclusive comparison of naive and antigen-experienced compartments. The percentage of naive T cells measured by flow cytometry correlated strongly with observed TCR beta diversity. Compared with the aged group, the long-lived group had more naive CD4+ T cells, fewer expanded clones and increased TCR diversity, suggesting age selection. Total diversity estimates from one million sequenced T cells were considered lower bounds and underestimates. As age increased, observed TCR beta diversity per million T cells dropped in a roughly linear way, and a significant reduction was already evident by age roughly 40. The CMV infection status of donors was not known, potentially confounding age-related changes in expanded clonotypes.

Libraries were constructed by 5' RACE. Sequencing instrument: Illumina HiSeq 2500. A second PCR of 7 to 11 cycles was performed with a sample-barcoded 5' primer and a J-beta primer mix. A unique molecular identifier was introduced onto each TCR beta cDNA molecule by a template-switch 5' adaptor carrying 12 random nucleotides. Each sample yielded at least 3 million CDR3-containing paired-end reads. First-strand cDNA synthesis was performed from all RNA using the Mint cDNA synthesis kit, with priming by a TRBC-specific oligonucleotide. After uracil-DNA glycosylase treatment, a first 18-cycle PCR used universal primers M1SS and BC2_uni_R on all cDNA. In the source study's methods: For normalization, 1 million high-quality reads were randomly selected from each sample, with every read carrying a distinct molecular identifier. Reads with shared molecular identifiers were discarded instead of being binned into consensus sequences. MiTCR, set to a Q25 quality threshold and the strictest error-elimination algorithm, was used for CDR3 identification, clonotype clustering and error correction. A nonparametric unseen species model using Euler transformation provided a lower-bound estimate of total TCR beta diversity. TCRdb ran its own pipeline on the public reads, namely fastp trimming at Q25 and MiXCR clone calling, and kept in-frame beta chains. Every distinct CDR3 protein forms one entry, paired with its most common genes and DNA. TCRdb, rather than the study authors, made the V and J calls. This sample is represented by around 1,000,000 distinct CDR3 sequences; 20% to 25% of them were singletons. The biggest ten clones account for around 0.75% of the sample.

Separately, the same data were catalogued under a study of T cells of mothers and their children. The second investigation adds: Donors were nine systemically healthy Caucasian individuals: three mothers and their six children. cDNA synthesis consumed the entire amount of extracted RNA, loaded at around 1.5 ug RNA in each 15 ul reaction. In the second PCR, sample barcodes and 2-4 random nucleotides were introduced via the M1S primer. More than 8.5 million TCR beta CDR3 reads were obtained from each mother, and some 3 million reads were obtained from each child. In both related and unrelated pairs, thymic selection shapes the output of TCR recombination in a similar way, with inherited differences having only a minor effect. Normalized repertoire overlap was always found to be slightly, but never significantly, higher in related mother-child pairs than in unrelated mother-child pairs. No persistent microchimeric T cell clones were found, with a detection sensitivity of approximately 100 clones per million clonotypes. The study used deep NGS to compare TCR beta repertoires of mothers and children, seeking features distinguishing related mother-child pairs from unrelated individuals. Mothers averaged about 37 +/- 4 years of age and children averaged 11 +/- 4 years. Libraries were sequenced on Illumina HiSeq 2000 with 100+100 nt paired-end reads after adapter ligation with NEBNext reagents. To prevent cross-contamination, the mother and child libraries were prepared one month apart and sequenced in separate runs. Between roughly 500,000 and 2,300,000 distinct TCR beta clonotypes were identified per donor. Naive TCR beta clonotypes were estimated from low-frequency clonotypes matched to each donor's FACS-determined naive share, without sorting.

Sequenced sample: blood. The clonotype was recovered from a girl aged 2-15 years in good health.

The DNA sequence is given as TGTGCCACCAACTTCCCTTCCCGGGGGCACAATGAGCAGTTCTTC. This is translated as CATNFPSRGHNEQFF. Rearrangement joined TRBV28 to TRBJ2-1, with the D call perhaps TRBD1 or TRBD2, as 6 bases match in each case. Trimming removed 10 bases from V and 5 bases from J, leaving 21 bases between the germline ends. The cysteine opens and the phenylalanine closes a CDR3 of 15 amino acids. The entry retains the CDR3 DNA only, 45 bases that are in frame from base 1. CDR1 and CDR2 are drawn from the germline V gene: MDHEN, SYDVKM.